This record looks at one T cell receptor (beta chain) sequence and its context. UMI-tagged TRB cDNA libraries were built via 5' RACE. TCRdb re-called the 5' RACE reads and catalogs CDR3 proteins one per entry, DNA excluded. The sample totals 150,000 or so distinct CDR3 sequences. The data belong to a study of CXCR3-negative and CXCR3-positive naive CD8 T cells. The V gene's germline CDR1 is MDHEN and CDR2 SYDVKM. CDR3 length: 14 residues. What was sequenced was naive CXCR3- CD8+ T cells from blood. Subset denoted: CD45RO-CCR7+CD27+CD95- naive CD8+ T cells lacking CXCR3 (TNR3-). This sequence was found in a human donor in good health. Some clones in this sample may be carry-over from other donors' samples. The chain employs TRBV28 and TRBJ2-5. Here the CDR3 reads CASSFFGYQETQYF.